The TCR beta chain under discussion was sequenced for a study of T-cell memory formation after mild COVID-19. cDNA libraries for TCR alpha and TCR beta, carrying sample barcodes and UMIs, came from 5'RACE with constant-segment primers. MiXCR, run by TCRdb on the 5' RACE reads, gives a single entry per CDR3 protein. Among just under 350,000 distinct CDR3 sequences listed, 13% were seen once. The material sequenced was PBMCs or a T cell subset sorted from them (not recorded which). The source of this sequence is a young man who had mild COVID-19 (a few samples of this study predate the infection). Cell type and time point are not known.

The CDR3 reads CASSLDLADEQFF. CDR3 in DNA: TGTGCCAGCAGCTTGGATCTAGCCGATGAGCAGTTCTTC. The chain is built from TRBV5-6 and TRBJ2-1, with D tentatively TRBD2 (5 bases). Trimming took 0 bases from V and 8 from J, leaving 9 bases between them. This CDR3 region has 13 residues. Germline lookup yields CDR1 SGHDT and CDR2 YYEEEE.